The entry below describes one T cell receptor (beta chain). Its target is unknown. This sample is drawn from a study of CD8 T cells in ankylosing spondylitis. General study points: What seemed typical of ankylosing spondylitis blood was a TCR beta motif built from 7 or 8 highly homologous variants. Certain motif variants had earlier appeared in reactive arthritis synovial fluid and blood.

TCRdb re-analysed the 5' RACE reads in MiXCR, keeping a single row per CDR3 protein. The sample shows nearly 250,000 distinct CDR3 sequences, under 35% of them seen only once. After removal of 7 bases from V and 4 bases from J, the junction contained 16 bases not matched to a gene. The germline gives CDR1 MNHEY, CDR2 SVGEGT. The CDR3 covers 18 residues. The J gene is TRBJ2-6, the V gene TRBV6-2 or TRBV6-3; TRBD1 matches 7 bases. The TCR originated in a male donor with ankylosing spondylitis or in good health (not recorded which). Input material: blood, either unsorted or a sorted T cell fraction (not recorded which). CDR3 sequence reads: CASNDGEGGAYGANVLTF. In DNA form, the CDR3 reads TGTGCCAGCAACGATGGGGAAGGGGGCGCCTACGGGGCCAACGTCCTGACTTTC.